This T cell receptor (beta chain) was documented in a study of blood T cell repertoires in COVID-19. Repertoires were generated with immunoSEQ multiplex PCR, while TCRdb's copy carries only in-frame clones and drops some. This table holds 150,000 or so clones, around 83% found once. The receptor was derived from a man aged 18 to 29 with acute or convalescent COVID-19. Sample: peripheral blood.

The CDR3 DNA sequence: TGCGCCAGCAGCCAAGAAGGGACAGGGGGAAACTCCTATAATTCACCCCTCCACTTT. Amino acid sequence: CASSQEGTGGNSYNSPLHF. The V and J genes are TRBV4-1 and TRBJ1-6; 11 bases align to TRBD1. V lost 0 bases to trimming and J lost 0 bases; unmatched junction nucleotides: 4. CDR1 MGHRA and CDR2 YSYEKL come from the germline V gene. The CDR3 spans 19 residues.